The 20 T cell receptor beta chains given below trace back to one sample, sequenced in a study of blood T cell repertoires in COVID-19. Data came from immunoSEQ multiplex PCR; TCRdb stores just in-frame clones and leaves some out. This sample has about 310,000 clones, with around 85% found just once. The sample consisted of PBMCs or T cells enriched from blood (not recorded which). These receptors came from a woman in her twenties or thirties who had been exposed to COVID-19.

This sequence joins TRBV15 and TRBJ2-1; possibly TRBD1 for D (6 bases). The CDR3 is made up of 17 amino acids. From germline, CDR1 is LNHNV and CDR2 YYDKDF (reference sequence). V was clipped by 0 bases and J by 8 bases, with 20 bases between them. CDR3 sequence: CATSRDWGHEAVDEQFF. CDR3 bases: TGTGCCACCAGCAGAGATTGGGGACACGAAGCGGTTGATGAGCAGTTCTTC.

The genes are TRBV9 and TRBJ1-3, with D maybe TRBD1 (5 bases). Germline-derived CDR1 and CDR2 are SGDLS and YYNGEE. The V and J ends lost 4 bases and 4 bases respectively, with 12 bases between them. The CDR3 sequence is 14 residues long. The CDR3 reads CASSTTVEGNTIYF. For the CDR3, the DNA is TGTGCCAGCAGCACGACAGTTGAGGGAAACACCATATATTTT.

This chain uses TRBV7-3 with TRBJ2-3; maybe TRBD1 (6 bases). Deletions cut 6 bases from V and 8 bases from J, with 24 bases between. Germline CDR1 SGHTA, CDR2 FQGTGA. The CDR3 runs to 16 residues. The CDR3: CASRLDQGTGSGTQYF. The CDR3 bases are TGTGCCAGCAGATTGGATCAGGGGACGGGGTCTGGTACGCAGTATTTT.

The genes are TRBV19 and TRBJ2-3, with 11 nucleotides matching TRBD1. The V gene end was trimmed by 6 bases and the J gene end by 5 bases; junction bases not matched to a gene: 7. The CDR3 has 15 residues. Germline assignment: CDR1 LNHDA and CDR2 SQIVND (reference sequence). The chain's CDR3 is CASSQGQGAVDTQYF. As DNA, the CDR3 is TGTGCCAGTAGCCAAGGACAGGGGGCTGTAGATACGCAGTATTTT.

V usage is TRBV6-5 and J usage is TRBJ2-7; 8 nucleotides align to TRBD1. Germline V lookup: CDR1 MNHEY, CDR2 SVGAGI. The length of the CDR3 is 16 residues. Unmatched junction bases numbered 7, after V lost 1 base and J lost 2 bases. DNA of the CDR3: TGTGCCAGCAGTTACTTGGGACAGGATTACACCTACGAGCAGTACTTC. Protein product: CASSYLGQDYTYEQYF.

This clone has a single count. The chain is built from TRBV6-2 or TRBV6-3 and TRBJ2-3, with 8 positions matching TRBD2. This CDR3 is 17 amino acids long. V dropped 2 bases and J dropped 0; count of bases not matched to a gene: 7. The germline gives CDR1 MNHEY, CDR2 SVGEGT. This chain's CDR3 is CASSYPLRGASTDTQYF. The CDR3 DNA reads as TGTGCCAGCAGTTACCCTTTGCGGGGGGCTAGCACAGATACGCAGTATTTT.

The chain uses TRBV7-2 and TRBJ2-7; TRBD2 matches 12 bases. Germline CDR1 is SGHTA and CDR2 is FQGNSA. The V and J ends lost 5 bases and 4 bases, in that order; junction bases with no gene match: 6. This CDR3 has 15 residues. The CDR3 loop is CASSVRTSGEYEQYF. CDR3 nucleotide sequence: TGTGCCAGCAGCGTCAGGACTAGCGGGGAGTACGAGCAGTACTTC.

The chain has TRBV7-9 and TRBJ1-5, with D possibly matching TRBD1 (6 bases). Germline V CDR1 and CDR2: SEHNR, FQNEAQ (reference sequence). This CDR3 has 14 amino acids. The ends were cut back, 4 bases at V and 16 bases at J, with 23 bases in the middle. As DNA, the CDR3 is TGTGCCAGCAGCTATCACGAAGGGGGGGCAGTTCAACATTTT. The encoded protein is CASSYHEGGAVQHF.

The chain is built from TRBV27 and TRBJ1-5, with no clear D. Germline CDR1 reads MNHEY; CDR2 reads SMNVEV (reference sequence). Trimming removed 7 bases from V and 7 bases from J, with 8 bases in between. CDR3 length equals 11 residues. CDR3 DNA sequence: TGTGCCAGCAATGTCTCCCAGCCCCAGCATTTT. Translating it yields CASNVSQPQHF.

The rearrangement joins TRBV28 to TRBJ2-2; 8 bases map to TRBD1. The CDR3 totals 15 residues. Germline trimming cut 4 bases from V and 5 bases from J; bases unmatched to any gene: 6. Germline CDR1 is MDHEN and CDR2 is SYDVKM. The CDR3 here is CASSSRTGTTGELFF. CDR3 nucleotide sequence: TGTGCCAGCAGTTCACGGACAGGGACTACCGGGGAGCTGTTTTTT.

The chain joins TRBV3-1 (or the pseudogene TRBV3-2) to TRBJ2-5; weak D call: TRBD2 (5 bases). The V and J ends lost 1 base and 3 bases respectively, with 12 bases between them. Germline CDR1 reads LGHDT; CDR2 reads YNNKEL (reference sequence). The CDR3 totals 15 residues. CDR3 sequence: CASSQAFLREETQYF. In nucleotides, the CDR3 is TGTGCCAGCAGCCAAGCCTTCTTGAGGGAAGAGACCCAGTACTTC.

The chain recombines TRBV2 with TRBJ1-2, with 8 bases lining up with TRBD1. This CDR3 comprises 13 residues. In germline, CDR1 is SNHLY, CDR2 FYNNEI. Trimming removed 7 bases from V and 5 bases from J; junction bases left unmatched: 6. In nucleotides, the CDR3 is TGTGCCAGCACCGAGGACAGGGCTTATGGCTACACCTTC. Protein: CASTEDRAYGYTF.

Only a few counts were recorded for this clone. CDR3 DNA: TGTGCCAGTACCCAGAGCGGGGAAAAACTGTTTTTT. This translates into CASTQSGEKLFF. V usage is TRBV19 and J usage is TRBJ1-4, with unresolved D. Germline V gives CDR1 LNHDA, CDR2 SQIVND (reference sequence). The CDR3 extends over 12 amino acids. V lost 7 bases and J 8 bases, leaving 11 bases between the germline ends.

In this sample, this clone turned up a few times. This sequence joins TRBV28 and TRBJ1-1; 7 positions match TRBD1. CDR1 and CDR2 (germline): MDHEN, SYDVKM. CDR3 length: 14 residues. The V segment lost 5 bases and the J segment 4 bases; nucleotides outside the gene matches: 7. CDR3 DNA sequence: TGTGCCAGCAGTCCCGGGACAGACTTCACTGAAGCTTTCTTT. The encoded protein is CASSPGTDFTEAFF.

This chain joins TRBV12-3 or TRBV12-4 and TRBJ1-2, with D uncertain. The CDR3 runs to 13 residues. The ends were cut back, 7 bases at V and 6 bases at J, with 15 bases in the middle. The CDR3, as DNA: TGTGCCAGCAAACTTGTCTCCGGGGATGGCTACACCTTC. This gives the protein CASKLVSGDGYTF.

The V and J genes are TRBV4-2 and TRBJ2-3, with 8 positions matching TRBD1. V lost 0 bases and J lost 3; bases outside the gene matches: 5. Germline V gene sequence: CDR1 LGHNA, CDR2 YNFKEQ. The CDR3 is 16 residues long. For the CDR3, the DNA is TGTGCCAGCAGCCAAGAACCGGGACAGGCTACAGATACGCAGTATTTT. It is translated as CASSQEPGQATDTQYF.

This chain joins TRBV27 and TRBJ2-1; TRBD2 matches at 7 bases. V lost 1 base, J lost 8 bases, and 8 bases stayed unmatched. The CDR3 extends over 15 amino acids. Germline V lookup: CDR1 MNHEY, CDR2 SMNVEV (reference sequence). The CDR3: CASSLYEGGGDEQFF. CDR3 sequence (DNA): TGTGCCAGCAGTTTATATGAAGGCGGGGGAGATGAGCAGTTCTTC.

The chain links TRBV5-1 to TRBJ2-1, with 12 bases matching TRBD2. CDR3 length equals 16 residues. CDR1 SGHRS and CDR2 YFSETQ come from the germline V gene. J was trimmed by 2 bases and V by 4 bases; bases with no gene match: 4. In DNA form, the CDR3 reads TGCGCCAGCAGCGTAAGACTAGCGGGAGCCTACAATGAGCAGTTCTTC. Amino acid sequence: CASSVRLAGAYNEQFF.

The rearrangement joins TRBV20-1 to TRBJ1-1; D is perhaps TRBD1 (6 bases). V was cut by 3 bases and J by 1 base, with 18 bases left in between. Looked up from germline, CDR1 is DFQATT and CDR2 is SNEGSKA (reference sequence). This CDR3 is 16 amino acids long. In DNA, the CDR3 is TGCAGTGCTAGTAAGGACAGCCTAATAAAGAACACTGAAGCTTTCTTT. This encodes CSASKDSLIKNTEAFF.

V and J are TRBV19 and TRBJ1-5; D remains ambiguous. The V and J ends lost 7 bases and 0 bases respectively, with 10 bases between them. From germline, CDR1 is LNHDA and CDR2 SQIVND (reference sequence). This CDR3 is built from 14 residues. The CDR3 protein is CASKRVNSNQPQHF. The CDR3 DNA reads as TGTGCCAGTAAGAGGGTTAATAGCAATCAGCCCCAGCATTTT.